The next 27 T cell receptor beta chains were all read from a single sample in a study of Ad26.COV2.S vaccination and SARS-CoV-2 variants. Only in-frame clones appear in the TCRdb table, and some are missing; sequencing was by immunoSEQ multiplex PCR. The sample carries 350,000 to 550,000 clones, approximately 89% recorded once. Treatment reported: about 20 received Ad26.COV2.S at low or high dose, single or two shots; roughly five received placebo; per-sample allocation not given. The samples were gathered on day 63 after the first injection of vaccine or placebo. Sample: peripheral blood, taken in a trial of Ad26.COV2.S vaccine versus placebo. The receptors shown here come from a person aged 18 to 59 who received the Ad26.COV2.S COVID-19 vaccine or a placebo.

This chain connects TRBV19 to TRBJ2-5; D unclear. In germline, CDR1 is LNHDA, CDR2 SQIVND (reference sequence). The ends were cut back, 5 bases at V and 5 bases at J, with 18 bases in the middle. The CDR3 loop spans 15 amino acids. This chain's CDR3 is CASSPTRGGGETQYF. The CDR3 DNA reads TGTGCCAGTAGTCCGACCAGAGGTGGTGGCGAGACCCAGTACTTC.

The rearrangement uses TRBV5-6 and TRBJ2-7; the D gene is possibly TRBD2 (5 bases). V dropped 5 bases and J dropped 6 bases, with 24 bases sitting between them. This CDR3 spans 16 amino acids. CDR1 and CDR2 from the germline V gene are SGHDT and YYEEEE. CDR3 residues: CASRPWGVRGKGEQYV. The CDR3 coding sequence is TGTGCCAGCAGACCCTGGGGAGTCCGGGGAAAGGGCGAGCAGTACGTC.

This chain links TRBV4-1 with TRBJ1-3; D not resolved. The CDR3 loop spans 18 amino acids. Germline CDR1 reads MGHRA; CDR2 reads YSYEKL. The germline V and J ends were trimmed by 4 bases and 2 bases, with 21 bases remaining between them. The CDR3 region is CASSRFSGRRNTGNTIYF. Here the CDR3 DNA reads TGCGCCAGCAGCCGTTTCTCTGGCAGGCGGAATACTGGAAACACCATATATTTT.

The chain is built from TRBV7-2 and TRBJ2-7, with TRBD2 as a possible D gene (6 bases). V was pared by 5 bases and J by 2 bases, with 13 bases between. The CDR3 runs 14 residues. Looked up from germline, CDR1 is SGHTA and CDR2 is FQGNSA. Here the CDR3 reads CASSLRDLPYEQYV. The CDR3 DNA is TGTGCCAGCAGCCTCAGGGACTTACCCTACGAGCAGTACGTC.

CDR3 region: CASSFGGTEAFF. For the CDR3, the DNA is TGTGCCAGCAGTTTCGGGGGCACTGAAGCTTTCTTT. The chain combines TRBV28 with TRBJ1-1; tentative D call: TRBD1 (5 bases). The CDR3 is 12 residues long. CDR1 and CDR2 (germline): MDHEN, SYDVKM. Trimming left V 3 bases short and J 4 bases short, with 6 bases between.

J is TRBJ2-5 and V is TRBV10-2; D might be TRBD1 or TRBD2, each matching 5 bases. The germline V gene encodes CDR1 WSHSY and CDR2 SAAADI. CDR3 length: 14 amino acids. V was trimmed by 3 bases and J by 4 bases, leaving 12 bases between them. CDR3 protein: CASSDFGASETQYF. The CDR3 DNA reads as TGCGCCAGCAGTGATTTCGGGGCATCAGAGACCCAGTACTTC.

This sequence joins TRBV24-1 and TRBJ1-2; D gene ambiguous. Trimming took 8 bases from V and 5 from J, leaving 11 bases between them. Germline values: CDR1 KGHDR, CDR2 SFDVKD. The CDR3 spans 12 residues. CDR3 coding DNA: TGTGCCACCAACCCGGGTCCGTATGGCTACACCTTC. This sequence encodes CATNPGPYGYTF.

The J gene is TRBJ2-5, the V gene TRBV10-3; D ambiguous. The CDR3 has 15 residues. The V gene lost 2 bases and the J gene lost 0 bases, with 10 bases spanning the gap. Germline CDR1 is ENHRY and CDR2 is SYGVKD. Written as DNA, the CDR3 is TGTGCCATCAGTGAGGTTGGCTCGTACCAAGAGACCCAGTACTTC. Translating gives CAISEVGSYQETQYF.

V gene TRBV27 combines with J gene TRBJ1-1; TRBD1 matches at 8 bases. V gave up 3 bases and J gave up 1 base; unmatched junction bases: 7. The CDR3 runs to 16 residues. Germline CDR1 MNHEY, CDR2 SMNVEV (reference sequence). CDR3 protein: CASSFRPGTGNTEAFF. The CDR3, as DNA: TGTGCCAGCAGTTTCCGTCCCGGGACAGGGAACACTGAAGCTTTCTTT.

The chain employs TRBV9 and TRBJ2-3; perhaps D is TRBD1 or TRBD2 (5 bases each). The CDR3 spans 13 residues. From germline, CDR1 is SGDLS and CDR2 YYNGEE. The ends were cut back, 4 bases at V and 4 bases at J, with 10 bases in the middle. CDR3 DNA: TGTGCCAGCAGCCGTGGGGGAGCAGATACGCAGTATTTT. Translation gives CASSRGGADTQYF. Full variable domain (outside the CDR3, taken from reference TRBV9 and TRBJ2-3): DSGVTQTPKHLITATGQRVTLRCSPRSGDLSVYWYQQSLDQGLQFLIQYYNGEERAKGNILERFSAQQFPDLHSELNLSSLELGDSALYFCASSRGGADTQYFGPGTRLTVL.

This chain joins TRBV5-1 and TRBJ1-6, with D possibly matching TRBD1 (5 bases). CDR1 is SGHRS, CDR2 YFSETQ, per germline. The CDR3 has 14 residues. V gave up 3 bases and J gave up 10 bases, with 14 bases separating them. CDR3 sequence reads: CASSSDSRDSPLHF. The CDR3 coding sequence is TGCGCCAGCAGCTCTGACTCGCGGGACTCACCCCTCCACTTT.

This rearrangement joins TRBV6-5 to TRBJ2-7; possibly TRBD1 for D (5 bases). Germline CDR1 reads MNHEY; CDR2 reads SVGAGI. Between the trimmed V and J ends, which lost 8 bases and 2 bases, there was a span of 16 bases. The CDR3 runs to 14 residues. This CDR3 is CASLPSLGAYEQYV. CDR3 sequence (DNA): TGTGCCAGCCTCCCCAGCCTAGGGGCCTACGAGCAGTACGTC.

This clone was seen a single time. V is TRBV27 and J is TRBJ2-3, with no clear D. CDR3 length equals 17 residues. Germline lookup yields CDR1 MNHEY and CDR2 SMNVEV (reference sequence). V was cut by 5 bases and J by 5 bases, with 23 bases left in between. The CDR3 region is CASSRDPASFVLDTQYF. DNA of the CDR3: TGTGCCAGCAGTCGCGACCCGGCGTCCTTTGTATTAGATACGCAGTATTTT.

The CDR3 loop reads CASKVVGDTQYF. The CDR3 DNA reads as TGCGCCAGCAAGGTGGTCGGCGATACGCAGTATTTT. The chain joins TRBV5-1 to TRBJ2-3; D gene ambiguous. Trimming cost V 6 bases and J 6 bases, with 11 bases left between them. The germline gives CDR1 SGHRS, CDR2 YFSETQ. This CDR3 spans 12 amino acids.

The V call is TRBV5-6, the J call TRBJ2-7; D is possibly TRBD2 (5 bases). The CDR3 has 15 amino acids. Trimming removed 0 bases at V and 3 bases at J, with 13 bases between. Germline assignment: CDR1 SGHDT and CDR2 YYEEEE. The CDR3 sequence: CASSLGAGSYYEQYV. The CDR3, as DNA: TGTGCCAGCAGCTTGGGGGCGGGTTCTTACTACGAGCAGTACGTC.

The CDR3 DNA follows: TGTGCCAGCAGCTTGGCCGGTGGGGCCTCCACTAATGAAAAACTGTTTTTT. Residues: CASSLAGGASTNEKLFF. The rearrangement uses TRBV5-4 and TRBJ1-4; possibly TRBD1 for D (5 bases). Trimming removed 0 bases at V and 2 bases at J, with 14 bases between. The CDR3 runs to 17 residues. Germline-derived CDR1 and CDR2 are SGHNT and YYREEE (reference sequence). The variable domain in full, completed from reference TRBV5-4 and TRBJ1-4, reads ETGVTQSPTHLIKTRGQQVTLRCSSQSGHNTVSWYQQALGQGPQFIFQYYREEENGRGNFPPRFSGLQFPNYSSELNVNALELDDSALYLCASSLAGGASTNEKLFFGSGTQLSVL.

In its sample, this clone was seen a few times. The chain links TRBV7-2 to TRBJ1-6; 8 bases match TRBD1. The J segment lost 6 bases and the V segment lost 6 bases, leaving 1 base of the junction unmatched. CDR1 and CDR2 (germline): SGHTA, FQGNSA. The CDR3 is 13 residues long. This CDR3 is CASRQGVNSPLHF. For the CDR3, the DNA is TGTGCCAGCAGACAGGGGGTTAATTCACCCCTCCACTTT.

This chain connects TRBV11-2 to TRBJ2-2; a weak D match, TRBD2 (6 bases). In germline, CDR1 is SGHAT, CDR2 FQNNGV. Trimming stripped 0 bases from V and 6 bases from J, with 14 bases between. The CDR3 sequence is 16 residues long. This chain's CDR3 is CASSLDRWGGPGELFF. DNA of the CDR3: TGTGCCAGCAGCTTAGATCGTTGGGGAGGCCCCGGGGAGCTGTTTTTT.

The rearrangement uses TRBV11-2 and TRBJ1-2, with no clear D. Germline CDR1 reads SGHAT; CDR2 reads FQNNGV. The CDR3 has 13 amino acids. Trimming cost V 1 base and J 5 bases, with 8 bases left between them. The CDR3 DNA is TGTGCCAGCAGCTTAGGTCGGGAATATGGCTACACCTTC. Amino acid sequence: CASSLGREYGYTF. Using reference TRBV11-2 and TRBJ1-2 for the parts outside the CDR3, the full variable domain is EAGVAQSPRYKIIEKRQSVAFWCNPISGHATLYWYQQILGQGPKLLIQFQNNGVVDDSQLPKDRFSAERLKGVDSTLKIQPAKLEDSAVYLCASSLGREYGYTFGSGTRLTVV.

The chain combines TRBV4-3 with TRBJ2-1; D possibly uses TRBD1 or TRBD2 (5 bases each). The V end was cut by 2 bases, the J end by 11 bases, with 19 bases between. Germline V gives CDR1 LGHNA, CDR2 YSLEER. CDR3 length: 15 residues. CDR3 loop: CASSQRRGADVKQFF. The DNA for the CDR3 is TGCGCCAGCAGCCAACGGAGAGGGGCCGATGTAAAGCAGTTCTTC.

This clone appeared a single time. V gene TRBV15 combines with J gene TRBJ2-2; D is unclear. The germline V and J ends were trimmed by 0 bases and 6 bases, with 2 bases remaining between them. CDR1 LNHNV and CDR2 YYDKDF come from the germline V gene (reference sequence). This CDR3 has 12 residues. The CDR3 DNA follows: TGTGCCACCAGCAGAGAGCCCGGGGAGCTGTTTTTT. Protein sequence: CATSREPGELFF.

This clone was picked up one time. This chain connects TRBV4-2 to TRBJ2-3, with 11 bases fitting TRBD2. With V trimmed by 4 bases and J by 0 bases, 3 bases remained unmatched. Germline CDR1 reads LGHNA; CDR2 reads YNFKEQ. The CDR3 consists of 16 residues. The CDR3 region is CASSLLAGASTDTQYF. CDR3 nucleotide sequence: TGTGCCAGCAGCCTACTAGCGGGGGCCAGCACAGATACGCAGTATTTT.

The chain uses TRBV24-1 and TRBJ2-2; 8 positions match TRBD1. CDR1 KGHDR and CDR2 SFDVKD come from the germline V gene. The junction had 10 bases not matched to a gene; V was cut back by 4 bases and J by 7 bases. The CDR3 has 16 amino acids. CDR3 in DNA: TGTGCCACCAGTGACCCTGCGGACAGGGCGAACGGGGAGCTGTTTTTT. It yields the protein CATSDPADRANGELFF.

This clone was detected once. Other nucleotide sequences in the sample specify the same CDR3. V gene TRBV5-1 combines with J gene TRBJ1-1; 8 bases agree with TRBD1. Germline CDR1 SGHRS, CDR2 YFSETQ. CDR3 length: 13 amino acids. V shed 5 bases, J shed 4 bases, and the junction held 4 bases outside the gene matches. Here the CDR3 DNA reads TGCGCCAGCAGTTCAGACAGGGGCACTGAAGCTTTCTTT. Protein: CASSSDRGTEAFF.

The rearrangement links TRBV19 to TRBJ1-1; 7 nucleotides line up with TRBD1. The germline gives CDR1 LNHDA, CDR2 SQIVND (reference sequence). This CDR3 has 12 residues. The V and J ends lost 8 bases and 7 bases, in that order; junction bases with no gene match: 7. Written as DNA, the CDR3 is TGTGCCAGTTCCCCAGGGGGTGGTGAAGCTTTCTTT. It specifies CASSPGGGEAFF.

A few counts support this clone. This chain connects TRBV28 to TRBJ2-7; D remains ambiguous. Trimming shortened V by 3 bases and J by 0 bases, and 15 bases separated the two germline ends. CDR3 size: 16 residues. In germline, CDR1 is MDHEN, CDR2 SYDVKM. The chain's CDR3 is CASSFSLAGLSYEQYF. The CDR3 coding sequence is TGTGCCAGCAGTTTTTCTTTGGCAGGCCTCTCCTACGAGCAGTACTTC.

This clone was counted ten times or more. The sample carries other DNA sequences with the same CDR3. The chain joins TRBV7-8 to TRBJ1-2, with 7 bases matching TRBD1. The CDR3 is made up of 14 amino acids. From germline, CDR1 is SGHVS and CDR2 FQNEAQ. V lost 5 bases to trimming and J lost 4 bases; unmatched junction nucleotides: 7. This CDR3 reads CASSPTGQSYGYTF. CDR3 sequence (DNA): TGTGCCAGCAGCCCAACGGGACAGAGCTATGGCTACACCTTC. The whole variable domain, filled in from reference TRBV7-8 and TRBJ1-2, reads GAGVSQSPRYKVAKRGQDVALRCDPISGHVSLFWYQQALGQGPEFLTYFQNEAQLDKSGLPSDRFFAERPEGSVSTLKIQRTQQEDSAVYLCASSPTGQSYGYTFGSGTRLTVV.